What follows describes a single T cell receptor beta chain. What it binds is not known. CDR1 is MNHEY, CDR2 SMNVEV, per germline (reference sequence). There are 14 residues in the CDR3. V dropped 3 bases and J dropped 5 bases, with 11 bases sitting between them. The PCR made use of 60 Vbeta and 13 Jbeta primers. Per the study methods: Approximately 11 million shared chains were among the about 80 million unique TCR beta chains that a later analysis counted. TCRdb's copy holds only in-frame clones and misses some; the assay was immunoSEQ multiplex PCR. V and J calls and clone size follow that table, whereas D and trimming were derived from the DNA. The sample lists approximately 150,000 clones; 77% were seen once. The sample is drawn from a study of cytomegalovirus exposure and HLA in healthy donors. Points from the study as a whole: Specificity of three CMV-associated chains for CMV antigens was verified in vitro.

The specimen was PBMCs. The chain combines TRBV27 with TRBJ2-1, with D perhaps TRBD2 (6 bases). The sequence derives from a woman in her twenties or thirties in good health and CMV-seropositive. The CDR3 bases are TGTGCCAGCAGTTTCGGCGGGACCCACAATGAGCAGTTCTTC. Translated, it gives CASSFGGTHNEQFF.